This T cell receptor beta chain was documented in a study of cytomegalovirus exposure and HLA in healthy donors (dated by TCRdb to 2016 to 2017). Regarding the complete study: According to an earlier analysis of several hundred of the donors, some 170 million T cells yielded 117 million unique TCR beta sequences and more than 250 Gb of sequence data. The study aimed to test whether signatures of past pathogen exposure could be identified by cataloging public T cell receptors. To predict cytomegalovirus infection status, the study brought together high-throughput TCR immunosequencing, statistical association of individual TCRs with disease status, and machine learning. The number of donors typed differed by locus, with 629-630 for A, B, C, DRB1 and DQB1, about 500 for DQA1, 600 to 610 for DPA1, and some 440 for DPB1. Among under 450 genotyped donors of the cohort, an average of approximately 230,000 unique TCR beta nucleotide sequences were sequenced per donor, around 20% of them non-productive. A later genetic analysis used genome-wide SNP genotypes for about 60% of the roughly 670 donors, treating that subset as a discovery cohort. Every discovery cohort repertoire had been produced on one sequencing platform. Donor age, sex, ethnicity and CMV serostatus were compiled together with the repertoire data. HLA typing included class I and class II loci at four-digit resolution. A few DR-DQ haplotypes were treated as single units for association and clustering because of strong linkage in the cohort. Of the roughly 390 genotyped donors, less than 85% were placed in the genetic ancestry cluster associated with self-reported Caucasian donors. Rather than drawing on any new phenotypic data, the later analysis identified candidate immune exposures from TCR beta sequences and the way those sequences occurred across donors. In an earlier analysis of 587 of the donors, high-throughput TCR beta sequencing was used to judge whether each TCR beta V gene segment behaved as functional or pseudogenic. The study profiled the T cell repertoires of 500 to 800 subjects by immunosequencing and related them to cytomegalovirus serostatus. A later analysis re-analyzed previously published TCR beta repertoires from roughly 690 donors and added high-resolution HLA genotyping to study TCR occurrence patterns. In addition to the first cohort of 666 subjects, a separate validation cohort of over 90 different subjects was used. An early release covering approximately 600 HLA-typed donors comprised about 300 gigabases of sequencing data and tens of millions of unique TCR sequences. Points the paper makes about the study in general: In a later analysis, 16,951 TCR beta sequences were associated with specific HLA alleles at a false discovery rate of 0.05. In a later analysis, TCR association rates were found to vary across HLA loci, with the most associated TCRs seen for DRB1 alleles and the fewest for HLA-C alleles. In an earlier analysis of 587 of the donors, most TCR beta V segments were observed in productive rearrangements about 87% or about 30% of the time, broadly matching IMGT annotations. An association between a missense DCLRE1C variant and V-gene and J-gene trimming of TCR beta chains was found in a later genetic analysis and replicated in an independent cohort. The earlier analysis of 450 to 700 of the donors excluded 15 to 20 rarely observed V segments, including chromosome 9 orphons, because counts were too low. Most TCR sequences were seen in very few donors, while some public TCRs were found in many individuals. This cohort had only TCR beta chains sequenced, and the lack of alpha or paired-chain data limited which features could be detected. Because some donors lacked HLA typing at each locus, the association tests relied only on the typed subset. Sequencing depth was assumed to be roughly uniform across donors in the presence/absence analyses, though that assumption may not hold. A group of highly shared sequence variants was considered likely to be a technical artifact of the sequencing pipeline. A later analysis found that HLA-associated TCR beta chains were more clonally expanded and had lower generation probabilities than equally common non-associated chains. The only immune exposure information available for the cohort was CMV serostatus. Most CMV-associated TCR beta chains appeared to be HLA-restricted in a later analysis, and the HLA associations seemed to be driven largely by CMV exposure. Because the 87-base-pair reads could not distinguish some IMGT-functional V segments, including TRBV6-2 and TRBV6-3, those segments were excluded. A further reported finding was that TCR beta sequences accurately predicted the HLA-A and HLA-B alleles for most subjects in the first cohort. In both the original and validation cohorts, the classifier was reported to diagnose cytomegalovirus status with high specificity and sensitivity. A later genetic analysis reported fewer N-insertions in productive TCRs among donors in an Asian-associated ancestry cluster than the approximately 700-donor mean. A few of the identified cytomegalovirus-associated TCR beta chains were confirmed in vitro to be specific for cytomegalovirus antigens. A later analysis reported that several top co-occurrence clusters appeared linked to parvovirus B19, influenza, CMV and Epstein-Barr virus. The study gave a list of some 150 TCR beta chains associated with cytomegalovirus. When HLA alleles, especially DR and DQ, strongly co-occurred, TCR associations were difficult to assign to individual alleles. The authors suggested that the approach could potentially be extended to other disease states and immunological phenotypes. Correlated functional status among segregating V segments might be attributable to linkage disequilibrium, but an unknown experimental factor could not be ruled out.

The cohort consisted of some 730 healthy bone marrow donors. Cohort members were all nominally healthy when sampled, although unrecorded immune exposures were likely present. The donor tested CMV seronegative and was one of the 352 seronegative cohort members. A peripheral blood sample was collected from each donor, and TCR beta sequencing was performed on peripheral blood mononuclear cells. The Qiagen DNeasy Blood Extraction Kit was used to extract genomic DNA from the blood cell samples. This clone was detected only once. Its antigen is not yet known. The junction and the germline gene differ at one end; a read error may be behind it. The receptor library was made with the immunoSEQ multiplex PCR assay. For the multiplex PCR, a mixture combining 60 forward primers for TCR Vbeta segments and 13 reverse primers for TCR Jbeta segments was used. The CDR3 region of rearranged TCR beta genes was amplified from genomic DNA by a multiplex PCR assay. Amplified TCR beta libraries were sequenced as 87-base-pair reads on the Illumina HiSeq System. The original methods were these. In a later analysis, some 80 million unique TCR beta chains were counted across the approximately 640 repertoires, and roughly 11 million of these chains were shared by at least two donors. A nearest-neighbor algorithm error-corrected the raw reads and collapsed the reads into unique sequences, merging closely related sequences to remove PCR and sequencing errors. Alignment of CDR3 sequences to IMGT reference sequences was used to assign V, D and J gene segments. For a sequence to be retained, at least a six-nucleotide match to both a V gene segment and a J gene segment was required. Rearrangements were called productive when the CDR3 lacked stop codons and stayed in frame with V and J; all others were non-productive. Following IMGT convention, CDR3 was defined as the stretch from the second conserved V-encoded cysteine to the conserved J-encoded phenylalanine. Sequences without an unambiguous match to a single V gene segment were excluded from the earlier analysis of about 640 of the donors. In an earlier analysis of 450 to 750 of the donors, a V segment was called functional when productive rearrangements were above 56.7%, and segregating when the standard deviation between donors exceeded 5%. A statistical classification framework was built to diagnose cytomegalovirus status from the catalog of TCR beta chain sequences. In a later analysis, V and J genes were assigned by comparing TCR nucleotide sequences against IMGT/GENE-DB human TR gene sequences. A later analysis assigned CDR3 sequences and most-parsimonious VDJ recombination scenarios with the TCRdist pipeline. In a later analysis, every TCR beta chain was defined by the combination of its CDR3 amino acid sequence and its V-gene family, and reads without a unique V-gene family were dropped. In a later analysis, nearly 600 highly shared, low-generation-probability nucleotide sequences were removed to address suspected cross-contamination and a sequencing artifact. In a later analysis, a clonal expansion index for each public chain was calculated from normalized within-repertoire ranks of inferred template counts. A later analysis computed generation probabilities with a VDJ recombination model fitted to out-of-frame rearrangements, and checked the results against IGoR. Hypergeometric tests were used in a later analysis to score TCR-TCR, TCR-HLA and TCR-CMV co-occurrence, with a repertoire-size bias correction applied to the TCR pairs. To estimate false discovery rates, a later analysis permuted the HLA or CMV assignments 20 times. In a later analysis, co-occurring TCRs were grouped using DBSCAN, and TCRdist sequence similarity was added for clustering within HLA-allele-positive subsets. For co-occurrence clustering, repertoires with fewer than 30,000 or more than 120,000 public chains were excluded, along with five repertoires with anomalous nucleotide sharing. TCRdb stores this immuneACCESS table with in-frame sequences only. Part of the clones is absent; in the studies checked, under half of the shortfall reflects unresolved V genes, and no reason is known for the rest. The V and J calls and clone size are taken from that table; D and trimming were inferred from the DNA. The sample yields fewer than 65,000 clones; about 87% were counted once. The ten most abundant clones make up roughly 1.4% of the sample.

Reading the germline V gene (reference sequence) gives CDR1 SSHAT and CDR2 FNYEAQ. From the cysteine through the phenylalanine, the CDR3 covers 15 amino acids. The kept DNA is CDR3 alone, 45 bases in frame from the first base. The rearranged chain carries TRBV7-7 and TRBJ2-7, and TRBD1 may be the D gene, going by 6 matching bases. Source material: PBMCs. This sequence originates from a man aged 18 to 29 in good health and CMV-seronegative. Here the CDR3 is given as CASSFRTGPSYEQYF. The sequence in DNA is TGTGCTAGCAGCTTTCGAACAGGGCCATCCTACGAGCAGTACTTC.